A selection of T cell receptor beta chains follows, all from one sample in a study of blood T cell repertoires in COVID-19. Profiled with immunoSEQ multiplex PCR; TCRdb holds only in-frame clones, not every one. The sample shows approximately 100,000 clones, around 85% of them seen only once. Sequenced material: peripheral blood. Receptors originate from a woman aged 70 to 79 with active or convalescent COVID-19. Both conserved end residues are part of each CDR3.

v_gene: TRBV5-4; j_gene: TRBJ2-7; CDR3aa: CASSYQGTPLGEQYF
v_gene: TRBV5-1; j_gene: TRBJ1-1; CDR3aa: CASSSTYSPGGWNTEAFF
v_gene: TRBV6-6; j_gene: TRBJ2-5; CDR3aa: CASSYGPWETQYF
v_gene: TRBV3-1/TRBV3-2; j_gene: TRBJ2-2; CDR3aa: CASSLGTGVNTGELFF
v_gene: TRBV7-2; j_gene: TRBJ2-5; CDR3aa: CASRLGQGETQYF
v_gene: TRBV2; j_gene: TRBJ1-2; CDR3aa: CASTKDSPDLYGYTF
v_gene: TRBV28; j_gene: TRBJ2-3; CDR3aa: CASKDRGDFRNTQYF
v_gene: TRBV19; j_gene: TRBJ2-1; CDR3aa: CASPSYNEQFF
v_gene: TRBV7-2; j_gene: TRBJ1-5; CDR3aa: CASSLEVGQNQPQHF
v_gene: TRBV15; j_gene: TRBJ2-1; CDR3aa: CATTSDRGRHNEQFF
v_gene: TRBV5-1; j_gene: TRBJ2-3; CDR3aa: CASSLGEGTDTQYF
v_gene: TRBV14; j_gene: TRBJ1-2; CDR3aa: CASSQRQGMDGYTF
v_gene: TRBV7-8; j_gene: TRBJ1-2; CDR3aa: CASSPSPRGSLNGYTF